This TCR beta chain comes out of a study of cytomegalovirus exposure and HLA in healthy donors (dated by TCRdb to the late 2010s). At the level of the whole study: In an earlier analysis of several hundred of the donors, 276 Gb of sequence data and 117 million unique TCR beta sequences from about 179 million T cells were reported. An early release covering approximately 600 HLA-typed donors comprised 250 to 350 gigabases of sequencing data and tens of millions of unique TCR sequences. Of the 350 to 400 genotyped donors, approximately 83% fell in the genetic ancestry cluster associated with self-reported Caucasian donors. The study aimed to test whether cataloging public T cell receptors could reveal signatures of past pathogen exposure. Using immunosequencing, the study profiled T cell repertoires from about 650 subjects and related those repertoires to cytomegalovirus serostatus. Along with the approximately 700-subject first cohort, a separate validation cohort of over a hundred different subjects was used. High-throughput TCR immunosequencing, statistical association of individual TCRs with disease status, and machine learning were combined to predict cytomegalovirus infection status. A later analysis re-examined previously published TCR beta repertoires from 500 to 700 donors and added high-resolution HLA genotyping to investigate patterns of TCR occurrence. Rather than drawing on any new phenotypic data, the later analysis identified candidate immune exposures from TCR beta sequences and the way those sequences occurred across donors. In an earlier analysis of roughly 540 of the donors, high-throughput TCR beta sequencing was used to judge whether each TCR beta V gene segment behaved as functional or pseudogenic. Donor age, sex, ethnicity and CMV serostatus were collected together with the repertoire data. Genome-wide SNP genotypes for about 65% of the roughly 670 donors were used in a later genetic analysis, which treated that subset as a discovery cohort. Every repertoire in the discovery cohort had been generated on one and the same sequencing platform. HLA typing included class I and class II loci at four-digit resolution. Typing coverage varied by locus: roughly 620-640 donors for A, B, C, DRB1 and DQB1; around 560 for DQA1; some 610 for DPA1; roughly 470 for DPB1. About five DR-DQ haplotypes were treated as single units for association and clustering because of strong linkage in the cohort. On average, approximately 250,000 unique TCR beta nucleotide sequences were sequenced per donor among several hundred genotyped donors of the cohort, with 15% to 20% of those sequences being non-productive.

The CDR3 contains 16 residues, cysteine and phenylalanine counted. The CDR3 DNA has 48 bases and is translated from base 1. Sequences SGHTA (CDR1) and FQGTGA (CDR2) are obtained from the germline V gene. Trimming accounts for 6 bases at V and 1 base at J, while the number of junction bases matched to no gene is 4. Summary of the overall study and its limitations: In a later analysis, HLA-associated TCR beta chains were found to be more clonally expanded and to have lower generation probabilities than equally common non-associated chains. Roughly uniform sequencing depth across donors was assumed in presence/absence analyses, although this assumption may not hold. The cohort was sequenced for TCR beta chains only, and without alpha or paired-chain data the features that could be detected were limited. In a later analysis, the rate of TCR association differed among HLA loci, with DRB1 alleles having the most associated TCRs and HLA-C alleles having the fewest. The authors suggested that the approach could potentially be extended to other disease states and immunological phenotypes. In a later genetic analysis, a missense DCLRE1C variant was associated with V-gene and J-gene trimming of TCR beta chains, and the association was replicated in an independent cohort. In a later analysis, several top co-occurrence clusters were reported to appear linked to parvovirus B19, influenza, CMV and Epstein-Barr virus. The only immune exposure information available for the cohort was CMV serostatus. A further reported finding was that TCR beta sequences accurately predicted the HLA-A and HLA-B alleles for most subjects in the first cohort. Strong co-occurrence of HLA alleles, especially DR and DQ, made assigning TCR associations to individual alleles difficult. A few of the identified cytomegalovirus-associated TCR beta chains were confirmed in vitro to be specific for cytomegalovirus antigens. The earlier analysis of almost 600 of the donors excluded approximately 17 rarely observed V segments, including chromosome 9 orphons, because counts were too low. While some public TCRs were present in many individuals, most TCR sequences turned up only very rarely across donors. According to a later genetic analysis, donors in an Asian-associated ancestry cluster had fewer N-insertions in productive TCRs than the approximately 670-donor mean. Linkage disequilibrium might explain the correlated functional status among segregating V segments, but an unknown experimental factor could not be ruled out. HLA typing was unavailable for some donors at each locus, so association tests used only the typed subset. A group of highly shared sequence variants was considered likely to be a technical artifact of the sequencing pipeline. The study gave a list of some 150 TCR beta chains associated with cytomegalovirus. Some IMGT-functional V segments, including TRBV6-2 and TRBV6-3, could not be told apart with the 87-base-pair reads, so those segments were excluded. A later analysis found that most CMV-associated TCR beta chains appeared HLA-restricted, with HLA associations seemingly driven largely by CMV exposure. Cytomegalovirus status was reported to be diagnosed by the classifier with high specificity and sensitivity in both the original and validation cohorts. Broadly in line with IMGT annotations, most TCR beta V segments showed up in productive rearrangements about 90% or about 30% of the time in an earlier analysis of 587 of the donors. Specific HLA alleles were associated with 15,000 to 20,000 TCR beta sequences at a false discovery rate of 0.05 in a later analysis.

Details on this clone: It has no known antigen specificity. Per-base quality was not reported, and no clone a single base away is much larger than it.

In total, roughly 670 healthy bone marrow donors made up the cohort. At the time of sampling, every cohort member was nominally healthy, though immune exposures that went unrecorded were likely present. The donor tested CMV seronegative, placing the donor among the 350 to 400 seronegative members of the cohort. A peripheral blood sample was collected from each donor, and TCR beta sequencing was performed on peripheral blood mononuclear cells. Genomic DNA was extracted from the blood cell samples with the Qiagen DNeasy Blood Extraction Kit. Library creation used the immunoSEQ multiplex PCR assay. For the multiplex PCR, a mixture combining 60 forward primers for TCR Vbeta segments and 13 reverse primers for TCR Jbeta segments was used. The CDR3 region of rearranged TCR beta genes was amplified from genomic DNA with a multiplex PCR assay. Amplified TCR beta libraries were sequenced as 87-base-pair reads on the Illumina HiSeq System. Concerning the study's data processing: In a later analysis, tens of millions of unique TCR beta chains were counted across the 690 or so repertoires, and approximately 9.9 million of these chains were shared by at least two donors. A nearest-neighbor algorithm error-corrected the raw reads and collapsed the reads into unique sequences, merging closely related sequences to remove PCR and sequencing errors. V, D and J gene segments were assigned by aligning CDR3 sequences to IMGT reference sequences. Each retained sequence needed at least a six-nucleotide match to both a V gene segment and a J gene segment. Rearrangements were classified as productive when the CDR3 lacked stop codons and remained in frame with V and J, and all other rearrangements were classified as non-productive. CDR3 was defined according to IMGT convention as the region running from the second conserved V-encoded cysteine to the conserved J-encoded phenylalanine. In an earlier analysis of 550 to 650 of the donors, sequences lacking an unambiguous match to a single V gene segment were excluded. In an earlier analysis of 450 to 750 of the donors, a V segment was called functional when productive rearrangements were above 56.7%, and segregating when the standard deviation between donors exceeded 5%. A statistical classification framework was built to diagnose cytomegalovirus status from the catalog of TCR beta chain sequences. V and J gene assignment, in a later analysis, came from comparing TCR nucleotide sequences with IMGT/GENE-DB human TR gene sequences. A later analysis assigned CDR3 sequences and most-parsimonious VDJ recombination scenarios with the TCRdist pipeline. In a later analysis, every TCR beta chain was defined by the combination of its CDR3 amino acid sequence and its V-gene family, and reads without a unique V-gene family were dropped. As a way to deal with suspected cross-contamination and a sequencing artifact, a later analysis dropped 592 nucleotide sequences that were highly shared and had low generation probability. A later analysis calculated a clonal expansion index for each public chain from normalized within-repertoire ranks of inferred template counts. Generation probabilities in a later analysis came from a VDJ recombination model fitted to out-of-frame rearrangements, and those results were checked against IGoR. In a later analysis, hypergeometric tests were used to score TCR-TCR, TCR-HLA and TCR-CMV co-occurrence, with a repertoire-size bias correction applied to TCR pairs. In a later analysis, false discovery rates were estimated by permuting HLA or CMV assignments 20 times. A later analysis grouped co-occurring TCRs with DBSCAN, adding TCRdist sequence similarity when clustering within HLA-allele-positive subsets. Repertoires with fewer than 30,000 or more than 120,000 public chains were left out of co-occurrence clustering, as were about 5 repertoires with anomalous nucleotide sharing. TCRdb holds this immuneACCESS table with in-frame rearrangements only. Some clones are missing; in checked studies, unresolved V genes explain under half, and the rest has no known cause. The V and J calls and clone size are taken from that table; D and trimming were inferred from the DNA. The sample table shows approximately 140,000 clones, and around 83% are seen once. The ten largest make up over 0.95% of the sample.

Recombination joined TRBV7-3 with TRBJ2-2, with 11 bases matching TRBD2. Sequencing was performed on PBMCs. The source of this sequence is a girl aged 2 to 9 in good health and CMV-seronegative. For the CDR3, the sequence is CASSSLAGGNTGELFF. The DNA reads TGTGCCAGCAGTTCTCTAGCGGGGGGGAACACCGGGGAGCTGTTTTTT. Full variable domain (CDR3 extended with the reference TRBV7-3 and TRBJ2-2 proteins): GAGVSQTPSNKVTEKGKYVELRCDPISGHTALYWYRQSLGQGPEFLIYFQGTGAADDSGLPNDRFFAVRPEGSVSTLKIQRTERGDSAVYLCASSSLAGGNTGELFFGEGSRLTVL.